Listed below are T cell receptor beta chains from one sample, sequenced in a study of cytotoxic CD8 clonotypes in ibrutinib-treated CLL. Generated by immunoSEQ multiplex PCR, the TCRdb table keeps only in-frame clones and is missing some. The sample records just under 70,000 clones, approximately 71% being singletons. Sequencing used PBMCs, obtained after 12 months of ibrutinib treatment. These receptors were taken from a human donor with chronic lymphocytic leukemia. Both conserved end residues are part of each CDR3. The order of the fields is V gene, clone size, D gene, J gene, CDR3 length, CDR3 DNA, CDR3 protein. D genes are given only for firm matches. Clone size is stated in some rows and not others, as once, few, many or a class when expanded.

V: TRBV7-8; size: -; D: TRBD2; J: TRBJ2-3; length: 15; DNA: TGTGCCAGCAGCTTAAACGCGGGACTAGTAGATACGCAGTATTTT; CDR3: CASSLNAGLVDTQYF
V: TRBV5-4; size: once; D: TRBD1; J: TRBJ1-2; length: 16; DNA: TGTGCCAGCAGCGGACGGACAGGGGGACGGAACTATGGCTACACCTTC; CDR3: CASSGRTGGRNYGYTF
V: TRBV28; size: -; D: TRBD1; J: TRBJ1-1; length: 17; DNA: TGTGCCAGCAGTTTACCCGCCTGGGGACAGGGTTCGACTGAAGCTTTCTTT; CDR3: CASSLPAWGQGSTEAFF
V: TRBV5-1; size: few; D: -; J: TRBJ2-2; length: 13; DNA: TGCGCCAGCAGCTTGGTGGTGTCCGGGGAGCTGTTTTTT; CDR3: CASSLVVSGELFF
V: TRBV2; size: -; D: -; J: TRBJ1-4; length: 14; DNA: TGTGCCAGCAGTGAAGACTGGCGCGGTGAAAAACTGTTTTTT; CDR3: CASSEDWRGEKLFF
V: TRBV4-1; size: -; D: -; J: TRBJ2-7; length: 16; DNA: TGCGCCAGCAGCCAAGACTGGGAACAGACTGCCTACGAGCAGTACTTC; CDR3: CASSQDWEQTAYEQYF
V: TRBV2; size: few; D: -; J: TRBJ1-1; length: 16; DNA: TGTGCCAGCAGTGAATGGGGCGAAGAACTGAACACTGAAGCTTTCTTT; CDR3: CASSEWGEELNTEAFF
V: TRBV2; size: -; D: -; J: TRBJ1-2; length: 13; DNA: TGTGCCAGCACGCGGTTCACTAACTATGGCTACACCTTC; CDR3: CASTRFTNYGYTF
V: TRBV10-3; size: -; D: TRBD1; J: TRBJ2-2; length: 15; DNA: TGTGCCCTTCGAGGGACAGGGGGCGACACCGGGGAGCTGTTTTTT; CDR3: CALRGTGGDTGELFF
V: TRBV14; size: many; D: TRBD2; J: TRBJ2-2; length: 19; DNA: TGTGCCAGCAGCCAAGATCAGCTGGGACTAGCTATGAACACCGGGGAGCTGTTTTTT; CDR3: CASSQDQLGLAMNTGELFF
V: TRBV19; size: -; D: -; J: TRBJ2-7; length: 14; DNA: TGTGCCAGTAGGGAATATACGGGGAGATCCGAGCAGTACTTC; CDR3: CASREYTGRSEQYF
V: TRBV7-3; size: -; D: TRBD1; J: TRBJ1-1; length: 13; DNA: TGTGCCAGCAGTAAGGACAGGGAAGCTGAAGCTTTCTTT; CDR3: CASSKDREAEAFF
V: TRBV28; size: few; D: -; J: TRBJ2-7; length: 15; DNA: TGTGCCAGCAGTTTATGGCCAGGGGGGACCTACGAGCAGTACTTC; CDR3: CASSLWPGGTYEQYF
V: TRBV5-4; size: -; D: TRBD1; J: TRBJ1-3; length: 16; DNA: TGTGCCAGCAGCTTGGAAGGGGACAGGGGGAGAAACACCATATATTTT; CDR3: CASSLEGDRGRNTIYF
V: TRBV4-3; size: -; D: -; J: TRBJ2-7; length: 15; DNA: TGCGCCAGCAGCCAAGCTGAGGGGAAACTCTACGAGCAGTACTTC; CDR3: CASSQAEGKLYEQYF
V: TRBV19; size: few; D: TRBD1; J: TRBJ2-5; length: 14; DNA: TGTGCCAGTAGTCTAACCGGGACAGGGGAGACCCAGTACTTC; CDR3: CASSLTGTGETQYF
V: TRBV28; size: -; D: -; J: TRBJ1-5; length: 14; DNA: TGTGCCAGTCAGCAGGACTATAGCAATCAGCCCCAGCATTTT; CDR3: CASQQDYSNQPQHF
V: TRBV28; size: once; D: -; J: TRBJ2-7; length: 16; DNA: TGTGCCAGCAGCCAGCCCGGGGATTACGATTCTTACGAGCAGTACTTC; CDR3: CASSQPGDYDSYEQYF
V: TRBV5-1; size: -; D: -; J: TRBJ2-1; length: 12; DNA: TGCGCCAGCAGCTTGGCCGTGGGGGAGCAGTTCTTC; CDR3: CASSLAVGEQFF
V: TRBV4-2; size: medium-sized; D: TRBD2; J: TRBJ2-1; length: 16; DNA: TGTGCCAGCAGCCAAGAGTTAGCGGGGGGTATTGATGAGCAGTTCTTC; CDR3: CASSQELAGGIDEQFF
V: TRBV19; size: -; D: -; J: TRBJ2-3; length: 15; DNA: TGTGCCAGTAGACCCTCAGGGCCAGTTGGGGATACGCAGTATTTT; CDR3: CASRPSGPVGDTQYF
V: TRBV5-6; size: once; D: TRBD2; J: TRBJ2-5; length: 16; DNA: TGTGCCAGCAGCCTTCGCGGGGGGGCCCGGGAAGAGACCCAGTACTTC; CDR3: CASSLRGGAREETQYF
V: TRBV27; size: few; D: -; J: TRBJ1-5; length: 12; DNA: TGTGCCAGCAGTTTCTTAGGCCAGCCCCAGCATTTT; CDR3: CASSFLGQPQHF
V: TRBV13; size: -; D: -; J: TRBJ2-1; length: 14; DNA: TGTGCCAGCAGACCCTTCGGACCAAACAATGAGCAGTTCTTC; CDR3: CASRPFGPNNEQFF
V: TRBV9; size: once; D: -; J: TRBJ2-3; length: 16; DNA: TGTGCCAGCAGCGTCTTTAGACAGGCGAGCACAGATACGCAGTATTTT; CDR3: CASSVFRQASTDTQYF
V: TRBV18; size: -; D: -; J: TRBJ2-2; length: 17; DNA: TGTGCCAGCTCCCCTCAGGGACGGCCATCGAACACCGGGGAGCTGTTTTTT; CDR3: CASSPQGRPSNTGELFF
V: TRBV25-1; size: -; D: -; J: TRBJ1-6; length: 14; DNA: TGTGCCAGCAGTGAGGGGGGGCAAAATTCACCCCTCCACTTT; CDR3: CASSEGGQNSPLHF
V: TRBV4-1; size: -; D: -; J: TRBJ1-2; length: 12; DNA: TGCGCCAGCAGCCAAGCAGGGGATGGCTACACCTTC; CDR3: CASSQAGDGYTF
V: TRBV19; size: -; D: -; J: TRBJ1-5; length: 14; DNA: TGTGCCAGCAACCTACGACGGTCCGGTCAGCCCCAGCATTTT; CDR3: CASNLRRSGQPQHF
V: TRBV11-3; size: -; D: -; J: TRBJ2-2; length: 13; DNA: TGTGCCAGCAGCTTAGAGGGTTCCGGGGAGCTGTTTTTT; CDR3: CASSLEGSGELFF
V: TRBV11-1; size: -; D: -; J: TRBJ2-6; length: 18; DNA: TGTGCCAGCAGCCAGACAGGCACCAGAGGCTCTGGGGCCAACGTCCTGACTTTC; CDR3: CASSQTGTRGSGANVLTF
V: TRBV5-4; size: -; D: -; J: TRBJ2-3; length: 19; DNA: TGTGCCAGCAGCTTGGAGCCGGGGGCCCCTTTACGAGGCACAGATACGCAGTATTTT; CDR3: CASSLEPGAPLRGTDTQYF
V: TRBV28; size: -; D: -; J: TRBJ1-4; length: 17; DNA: TGTGCCAGCAGCCCCCCCCCAACTCGAACAACTAATGAAAAACTGTTTTTT; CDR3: CASSPPPTRTTNEKLFF
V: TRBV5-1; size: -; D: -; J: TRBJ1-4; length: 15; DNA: TGCGCCAGCAGCTTTGCCAACTCGGGAGAGGAAAAACTGTTTTTT; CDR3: CASSFANSGEEKLFF
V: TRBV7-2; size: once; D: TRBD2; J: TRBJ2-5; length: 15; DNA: TGTGCCAGCAGCTTAGCCCGGACTAGCGTCGAGACCCAGTACTTC; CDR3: CASSLARTSVETQYF
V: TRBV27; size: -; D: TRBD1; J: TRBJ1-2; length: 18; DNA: TGTGCCAGCAGTACAGCGGACAGGGGTGGTCGAACGGGTGATGGCTACACCTTC; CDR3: CASSTADRGGRTGDGYTF
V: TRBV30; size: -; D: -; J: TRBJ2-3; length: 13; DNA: TGTGCCTGGAGCAGGAACCTCCCCGATACGCAGTATTTT; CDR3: CAWSRNLPDTQYF
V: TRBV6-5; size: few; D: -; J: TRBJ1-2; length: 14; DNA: TGTGCCAGCAGGAGGACACCTTCAAACTATGGCTACACCTTC; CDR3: CASRRTPSNYGYTF
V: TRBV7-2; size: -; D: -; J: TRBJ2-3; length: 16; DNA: TGTGCCAGCAGCTTCCTTAGACTTAGCGGCACAGATACGCAGTATTTT; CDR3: CASSFLRLSGTDTQYF
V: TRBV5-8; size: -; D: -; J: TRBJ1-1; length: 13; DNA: TGTGCCAGCAGCCTTGAAGGGGAAACTGAAGCTTTCTTT; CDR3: CASSLEGETEAFF
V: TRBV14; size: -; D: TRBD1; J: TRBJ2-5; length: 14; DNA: TGTGCCAGCAGCCGAAACAGGGGGCGAGAGACCCAGTACTTC; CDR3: CASSRNRGRETQYF
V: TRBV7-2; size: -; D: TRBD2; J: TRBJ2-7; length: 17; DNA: TGTGCCAGCAGCTTAAGCCCCGCGGGTAGCGGGGGTTACGAGCAGTACTTC; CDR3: CASSLSPAGSGGYEQYF
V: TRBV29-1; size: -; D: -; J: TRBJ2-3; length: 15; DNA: TGCAGCAAGAAGGAGGGGGTAAGACGCACAGATACGCAGTATTTT; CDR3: CSKKEGVRRTDTQYF
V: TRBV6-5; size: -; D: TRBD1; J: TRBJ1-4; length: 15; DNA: TGTGCCAGCAGTTGGCGGGACAGGACTAATGAAAAACTGTTTTTT; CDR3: CASSWRDRTNEKLFF
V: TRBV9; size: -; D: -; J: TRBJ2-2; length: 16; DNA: TGTGCCAGCAGCGTAGCGGCACAGAGACGCCCCGGGGAGCTGTTTTTT; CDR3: CASSVAAQRRPGELFF
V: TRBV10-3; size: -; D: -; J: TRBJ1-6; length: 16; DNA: TGTGCCATCAGTGATAGTGGGCAGGGGTTCAATTCACCCCTCCACTTT; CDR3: CAISDSGQGFNSPLHF
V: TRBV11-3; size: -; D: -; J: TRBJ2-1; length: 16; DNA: TGTGCCAGCAGTCCAAGGGGGGGCAAAGGCTACAATGAGCAGTTCTTC; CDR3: CASSPRGGKGYNEQFF
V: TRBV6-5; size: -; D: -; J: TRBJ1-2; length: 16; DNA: TGTGCCAGCAGTTACATAGGGGCTCAGGGGAACTATGGCTACACCTTC; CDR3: CASSYIGAQGNYGYTF
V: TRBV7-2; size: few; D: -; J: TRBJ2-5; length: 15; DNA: TGTGCCAGCAGCGTCCTTCAGGGAGGCCAAGAGACCCAGTACTTC; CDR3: CASSVLQGGQETQYF
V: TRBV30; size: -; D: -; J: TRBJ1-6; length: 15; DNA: TGTGCCTGGAGTGGGGGGAGCTCCTATAATTCACCCCTCCACTTT; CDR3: CAWSGGSSYNSPLHF
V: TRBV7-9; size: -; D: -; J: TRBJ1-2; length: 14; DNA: TGTGCCAGCAGCTTAGTGGTCACCGACTATGGCTACACCTTC; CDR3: CASSLVVTDYGYTF
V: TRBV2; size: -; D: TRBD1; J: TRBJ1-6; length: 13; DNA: TGTGCCACCCAGGGACAGGGTGATTCACCCCTCCACTTT; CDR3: CATQGQGDSPLHF
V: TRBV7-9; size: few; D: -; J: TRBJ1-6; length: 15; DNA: TGTGCCAGCAGCTTATTGGGGGGCCCTAATTCACCCCTCCACTTT; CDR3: CASSLLGGPNSPLHF
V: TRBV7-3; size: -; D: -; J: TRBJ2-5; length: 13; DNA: TGTGCCAGCAGCCCCTCCCCGATGGAGACCCAGTACTTC; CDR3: CASSPSPMETQYF
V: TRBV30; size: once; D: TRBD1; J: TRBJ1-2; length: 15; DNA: TGTGCCTGGAGCACAGGGGGACAGGGGAGCTATGGCTACACCTTC; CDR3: CAWSTGGQGSYGYTF